The TCR beta chain described here comes from a study of T-cell reconstitution after alpha-beta-depleted transplantation in children (TCRdb year 2016). For the wider study: The study quantitatively tracked T-cell immune reconstitution after TCRalphabeta/CD19-depleted allogeneic hematopoietic cell transplantation in children using TCR repertoire profiling.

The study at large found these results: The frequencies of hyperexpanded clones fell over the following months, and after one year, T-cell counts and TCRbeta diversity were mostly attributed to newly produced T cells. In some patients, the high TCRbeta diversity seen at day 60 was put down to recipient T cells and intrathymic progenitors that had survived conditioning. The apparently early recovery of alphabetaT-cell counts about two months after transplant reportedly depended on only several hundred rapidly expanded clones that came from non-depleted graft cells.

V sheds 7 bases and J sheds 6 bases, leaving 15 bases between their ends. Taken from cysteine to phenylalanine, the CDR3 has 13 residues. The sequence is cut down to CDR3 DNA, 39 bases in frame from base 1. The germline V gene (reference sequence) supplies CDR1 SEHNR and CDR2 FQNEAQ. Notes on this clonotype: What this receptor recognizes is not known. The sample holds no much larger clone one base away, and base qualities are not on file.

Receptors were amplified or captured by PCR. Sequencer: Illumina HiSeq 2500. To normalize quantification of the TCRbeta repertoire, the TCR libraries were built with molecular barcoding that relied on unique molecular identifiers. In-frame beta chains were kept once TCRdb had trimmed the public reads at Q25 with fastp and called clones with MiXCR. For every CDR3 protein sequence, its rows merge into one entry that carries the most common genes and DNA. Within this sample are roughly 250,000 distinct CDR3 sequences, with around 7.5% of them counted one time only. The biggest ten clones account for roughly 6% of the sample. The label giving this sample's treatment or condition can be read as: allogeneic hematopoietic cell transplantation with graft depleted of TCRalphabeta T cells and CD19 B cells. The children who served as transplant recipients had been given grafts of TCRalphabeta/CD19-depleted allogeneic hematopoietic cells.

The sequence came from a male patient aged 10 to 17 who had a stem cell transplant for acute lymphoblastic leukemia, so the T cells may come from the graft donor. The specimen comprised PBMCs, mostly from graft donor cells, sampled 180 days after TCRalphabeta/CD19-depleted stem cell transplant. Recombination connected TRBV7-9 to TRBJ1-1; the D region possibly corresponds to TRBD1 (6 bases align). The DNA sequence is given as TGTGCCAGCACCACGAACGAGGGGGCTGAAGCTTTCTTT. Translated, it gives CASTTNEGAEAFF.